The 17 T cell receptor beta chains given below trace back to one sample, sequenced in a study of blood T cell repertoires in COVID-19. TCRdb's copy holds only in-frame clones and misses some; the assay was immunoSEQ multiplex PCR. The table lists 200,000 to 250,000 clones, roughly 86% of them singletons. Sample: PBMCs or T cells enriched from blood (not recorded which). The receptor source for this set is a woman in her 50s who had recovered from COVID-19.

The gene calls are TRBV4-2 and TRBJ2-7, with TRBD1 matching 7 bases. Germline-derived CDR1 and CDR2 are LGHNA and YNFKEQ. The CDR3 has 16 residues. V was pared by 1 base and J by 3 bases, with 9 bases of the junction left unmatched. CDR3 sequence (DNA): TGTGCCAGCAGCCAAGCCGCAGGGGGATTGGGCTACGAGCAGTACTTC. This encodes CASSQAAGGLGYEQYF.

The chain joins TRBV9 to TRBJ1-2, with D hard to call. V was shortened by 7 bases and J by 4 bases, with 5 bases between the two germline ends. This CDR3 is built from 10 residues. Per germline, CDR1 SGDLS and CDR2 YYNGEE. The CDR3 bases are TGTGCCAGCGGGAGCTATGGCTACACCTTC. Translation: CASGSYGYTF.

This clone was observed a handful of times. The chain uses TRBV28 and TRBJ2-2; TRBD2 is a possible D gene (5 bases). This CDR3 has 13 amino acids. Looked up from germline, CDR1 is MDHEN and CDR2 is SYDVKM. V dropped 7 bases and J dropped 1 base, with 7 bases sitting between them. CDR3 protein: CASTSGNTGELFF. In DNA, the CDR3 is TGTGCCAGCACGAGCGGGAACACCGGGGAGCTGTTTTTT.

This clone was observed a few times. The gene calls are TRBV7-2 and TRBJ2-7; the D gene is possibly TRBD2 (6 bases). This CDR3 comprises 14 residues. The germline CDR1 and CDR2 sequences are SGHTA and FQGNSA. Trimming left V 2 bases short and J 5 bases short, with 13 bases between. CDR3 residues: CASSLPAGRDEQYF. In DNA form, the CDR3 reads TGTGCCAGCAGCTTACCAGCGGGTAGGGACGAGCAGTACTTC.

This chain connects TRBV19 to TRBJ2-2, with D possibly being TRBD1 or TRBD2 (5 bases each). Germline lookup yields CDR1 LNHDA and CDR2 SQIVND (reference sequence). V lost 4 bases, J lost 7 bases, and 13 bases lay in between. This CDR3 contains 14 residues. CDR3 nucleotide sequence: TGTGCCAGTAGTAAAGAGGGGCTGGGCGGGGAGCTGTTTTTT. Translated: CASSKEGLGGELFF.

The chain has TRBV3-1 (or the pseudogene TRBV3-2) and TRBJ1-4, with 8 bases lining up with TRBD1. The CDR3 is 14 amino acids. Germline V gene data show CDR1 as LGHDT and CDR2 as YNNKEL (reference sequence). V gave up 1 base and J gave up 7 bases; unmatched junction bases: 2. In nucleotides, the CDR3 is TGTGCCAGCAGCCAAGGGACAGGGAGTGAAAAACTGTTTTTT. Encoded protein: CASSQGTGSEKLFF.

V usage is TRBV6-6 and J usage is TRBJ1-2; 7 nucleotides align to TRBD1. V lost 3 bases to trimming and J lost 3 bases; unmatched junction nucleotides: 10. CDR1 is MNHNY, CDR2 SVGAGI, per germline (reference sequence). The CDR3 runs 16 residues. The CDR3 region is CASSYIGTGADYGYTF. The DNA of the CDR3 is TGTGCCAGCAGTTATATAGGTACAGGGGCGGACTATGGCTACACCTTC.

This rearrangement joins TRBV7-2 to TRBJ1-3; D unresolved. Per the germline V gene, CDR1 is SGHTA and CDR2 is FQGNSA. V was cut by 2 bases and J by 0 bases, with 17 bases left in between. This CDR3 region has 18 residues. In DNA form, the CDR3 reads TGTGCCAGCAGCTTACAGTCGGCCCCAGGCCGCTCTGGAAACACCATATATTTT. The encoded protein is CASSLQSAPGRSGNTIYF.

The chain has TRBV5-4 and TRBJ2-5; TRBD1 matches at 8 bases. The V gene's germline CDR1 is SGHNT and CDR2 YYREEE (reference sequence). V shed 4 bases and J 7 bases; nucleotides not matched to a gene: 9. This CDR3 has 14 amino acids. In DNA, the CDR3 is TGTGCCAGCAGCGAGCGGACAGGGCTAGGGACCCAGTACTTC. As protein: CASSERTGLGTQYF.

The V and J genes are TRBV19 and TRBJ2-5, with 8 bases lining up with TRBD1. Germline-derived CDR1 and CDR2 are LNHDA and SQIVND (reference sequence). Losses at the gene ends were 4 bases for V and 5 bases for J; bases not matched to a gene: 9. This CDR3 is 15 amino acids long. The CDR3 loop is CASSTGTGVIETQYF. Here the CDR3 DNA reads TGTGCCAGTAGTACCGGGACAGGCGTGATTGAGACCCAGTACTTC.

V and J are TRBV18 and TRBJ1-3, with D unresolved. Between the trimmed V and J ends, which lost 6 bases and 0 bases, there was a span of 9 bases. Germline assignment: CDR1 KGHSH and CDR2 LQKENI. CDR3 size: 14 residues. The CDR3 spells CASSPTDSGNTIYF. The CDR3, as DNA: TGTGCCAGCTCGCCGACTGACTCTGGAAACACCATATATTTT.

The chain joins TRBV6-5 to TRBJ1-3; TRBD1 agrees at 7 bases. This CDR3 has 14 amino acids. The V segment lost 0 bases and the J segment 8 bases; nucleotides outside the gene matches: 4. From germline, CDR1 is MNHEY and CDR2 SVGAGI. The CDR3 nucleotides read TGTGCCAGCAGTTACTCGACAGGGACGGACACCATATATTTT. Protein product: CASSYSTGTDTIYF.

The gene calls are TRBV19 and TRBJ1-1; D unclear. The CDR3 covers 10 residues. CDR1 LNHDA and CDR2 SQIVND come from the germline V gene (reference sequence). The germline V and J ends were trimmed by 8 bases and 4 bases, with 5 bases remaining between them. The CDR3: CASYTTEAFF. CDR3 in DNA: TGTGCCAGTTACACCACTGAAGCTTTCTTT. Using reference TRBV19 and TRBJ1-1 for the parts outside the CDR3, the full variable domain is DGGITQSPKYLFRKEGQNVTLSCEQNLNHDAMYWYRQDPGQGLRLIYYSQIVNDFQKGDIAEGYSVSREKKESFPLTVTSAQKNPTAFYLCASYTTEAFFGQGTRLTVV.

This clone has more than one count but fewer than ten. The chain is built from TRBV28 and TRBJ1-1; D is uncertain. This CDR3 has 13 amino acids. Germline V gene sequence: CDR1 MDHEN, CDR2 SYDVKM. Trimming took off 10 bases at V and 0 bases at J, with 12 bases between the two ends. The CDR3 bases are TGTGCCATCTGCAGGACTCTGAACACTGAAGCTTTCTTT. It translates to CAICRTLNTEAFF.

The CDR3 DNA reads TGTGCCAGCAGCTGGACACCGAACACTGAAGCTTTCTTT. It codes for CASSWTPNTEAFF. This chain uses TRBV7-9 with TRBJ1-1; tentative D call: TRBD1 (5 bases). The CDR3 sequence is 13 residues long. V was cut by 4 bases and J by 1 base, with 7 bases left in between. Per germline, CDR1 SEHNR and CDR2 FQNEAQ (reference sequence).

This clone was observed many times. Here the CDR3 DNA reads TGTGCCAGCAGTACAGAGGGCTATGGCTACACCTTC. Protein sequence: CASSTEGYGYTF. This chain connects TRBV2 to TRBJ1-2; the D is unclear. V shed 5 bases and J shed 4 bases, with 8 bases lying between them. The CDR3 is made up of 12 amino acids. Per germline, CDR1 SNHLY and CDR2 FYNNEI.

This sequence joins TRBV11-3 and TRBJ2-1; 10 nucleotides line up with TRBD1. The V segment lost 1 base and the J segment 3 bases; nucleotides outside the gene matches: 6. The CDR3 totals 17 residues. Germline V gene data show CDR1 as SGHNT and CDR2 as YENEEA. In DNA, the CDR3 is TGTGCCAGCAGCTTAGGTAGGACAGGGGGTATCTACAATGAGCAGTTCTTC. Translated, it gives CASSLGRTGGIYNEQFF.